This T cell receptor beta chain was obtained from a study of HIV-infected children after antiretroviral therapy interruption. Study-level background: Recorded EBV and CMV exposure existed for most children.

CDR3 size: 18 residues. V trimming: 2 bases; J trimming: 5 bases; junction bases outside the gene matches: 12. Looked up from germline, CDR1 is MNHNY and CDR2 is SVGAGI (reference sequence). This clonotype was observed many times. Its antigen is not known. The TCR library was built from RNA with a 3' RACE protocol and unique molecular identifiers. In TCRdb, the 3' RACE reads were re-called with MiXCR into one record per CDR3 protein. The sample lists around 40,000 distinct CDR3 sequences, approximately 7% occurring once. Findings and caveats of the study: The CD45RA+ naive sort may contain some EMRA or stem memory cells.

The treatment is: PENTA 11 planned treatment interruption arm or continuous ART arm. Sequencing was performed on CD45RA+ CD4+ T cells from PBMCs, pooled from several time points, taken from a donor given antiretroviral therapy, either interrupted or continuous. Specified subset: naive CD4+ CD45RA+ CD45RO- T cells. V gene TRBV6-6 combines with J gene TRBJ1-6; 7 positions match TRBD1. The receptor was derived from a pool of human donors with HIV. The CDR3, as DNA: TGTGCCAGCAGTTACCTTGCCAACCGGGACAGACATAATTCACCCCTCCACTTT. Its protein is CASSYLANRDRHNSPLHF.